The clone carrying this TCR beta chain was seen a few times. This sample is drawn from a study of blood T cells in healthy people across ages. The second PCR ran roughly 7 to 12 cycles with a sample-barcoded 5' primer and J-beta primers. TCRdb reanalysed the 5' RACE reads using MiXCR and keeps one entry per CDR3 protein. The sample lists around 1,500,000 distinct CDR3 sequences; roughly 27% were seen once. Germline CDR1 reads SGHTA; CDR2 reads FQGNSA. CDR3 size: 14 residues. The ends were cut back, 2 bases at V and 9 bases at J, with 14 bases in the middle. This chain links TRBV7-2 with TRBJ2-1; perhaps TRBD1 as D (6 bases). Sequencing was performed on blood. This TCR derives from a woman aged 30 to 39 in good health. In DNA, the CDR3 is TGTGCCAGCAGCTTAACTAGAGTAGGGGGTGAGCAGTTCTTC. This translates into CASSLTRVGGEQFF.